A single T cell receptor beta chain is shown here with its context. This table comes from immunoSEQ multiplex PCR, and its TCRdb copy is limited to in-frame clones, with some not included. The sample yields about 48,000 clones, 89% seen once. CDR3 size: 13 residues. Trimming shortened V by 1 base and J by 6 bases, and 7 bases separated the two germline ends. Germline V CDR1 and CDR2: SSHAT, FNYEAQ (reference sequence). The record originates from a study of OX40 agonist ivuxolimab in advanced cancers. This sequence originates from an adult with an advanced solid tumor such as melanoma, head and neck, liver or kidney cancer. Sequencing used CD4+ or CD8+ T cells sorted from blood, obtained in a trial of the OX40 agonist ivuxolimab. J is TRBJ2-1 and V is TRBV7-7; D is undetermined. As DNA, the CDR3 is TGTGCCAGCAGCTTAGACTTTGGCAATGAGCAGTTCTTC. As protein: CASSLDFGNEQFF.